Shown below are 3 T cell receptor beta chains from a single sample sequenced in a study of Ad26.COV2.S vaccination and SARS-CoV-2 variants. This sample's treatment: roughly 19 received Ad26.COV2.S at low or high dose, single or two shots; 5 received placebo; per-sample allocation not given. Collection of samples fell on day 63 after the first vaccine or placebo injection. The table came from immunoSEQ multiplex PCR; TCRdb's copy has only in-frame clones and leaves some out. The sample consists of approximately 450,000 clones, approximately 90% of them appearing once. This specimen was peripheral blood, taken in a trial of Ad26.COV2.S vaccine versus placebo. The receptors originated from a person between 18 and 65 years old who received the Ad26.COV2.S COVID-19 vaccine or a placebo.

The rearrangement uses TRBV23-1 and TRBJ1-4, with 8 positions matching TRBD1. TRBV23-1 is labeled an ORF, and its function is uncertain. The CDR3 is 20 amino acids. The V gene end was trimmed by 3 bases and the J gene end by 3 bases; junction bases not matched to a gene: 18. The CDR3 region is CASSHPGPRQGSAANEKLFF. The CDR3 nucleotides are TGCGCCAGCAGTCACCCGGGCCCCAGACAGGGGTCCGCAGCTAATGAAAAACTGTTTTTT.

J is TRBJ2-2 and V is TRBV19; TRBD2 agrees at 8 bases. CDR3 size: 16 residues. Unmatched junction bases numbered 11, after V lost 7 bases and J lost 4 bases. CDR1 and CDR2 (germline): LNHDA, SQIVND (reference sequence). CDR3 sequence (DNA): TGTGCCAGTACCCAGCTAGCGGGTTCGATCACCGGGGAGCTGTTTTTT. Its protein is CASTQLAGSITGELFF.

This chain uses TRBV10-1 with TRBJ1-5, with unresolved D. V lost 7 bases to trimming and J lost 1 base, with 8 bases between them. CDR1 and CDR2 from the germline V gene are WNHNN and SYGVQD (reference sequence). The CDR3 loop spans 13 amino acids. The CDR3: CASTGGSNQPQHF. CDR3 in DNA: TGCGCCAGCACGGGTGGGAGCAATCAGCCCCAGCATTTT.